This entry features one T cell receptor beta chain sequence. As yet, its antigen is unknown. The CDR3 sequence is 16 residues long. Trimming pared 0 bases from V and 8 bases from J, leaving 16 bases between. Germline CDR1 LNHNV, CDR2 YYDKDF (reference sequence). Assay: immunoSEQ multiplex PCR; the TCRdb copy retains only in-frame clones and omits some. The profile shows 410,000 or so clones, around 90% of them singletons. The data originate from a study of Ad26.COV2.S vaccination and SARS-CoV-2 variants. Treatment given: about 20 received Ad26.COV2.S at low or high dose, single or two shots; a few received placebo; per-sample allocation not given. Specimen acquisition occurred on day 63 following the initial vaccine or placebo injection. Study-wide results and limits: Vaccine and placebo recipients had comparable breadth of non-spike TCRs. Substantial breadth in spike-specific CD8+ and CD4+ T cell responses was reportedly seen after vaccination.

This sequence joins TRBV15 and TRBJ1-4; unclear D gene. The clonotype comes from a person between 18 and 65 years old who received the Ad26.COV2.S COVID-19 vaccine or a placebo. Sequencing used peripheral blood, obtained in a trial of Ad26.COV2.S vaccine versus placebo. As DNA, the CDR3 is TGTGCCACCAGCAGAGATCAGGTGCAGGCGGTGGAAAAACTGTTTTTT. The encoded protein is CATSRDQVQAVEKLFF. Supplemented by reference TRBV15 and TRBJ1-4, the full variable domain reads DAMVIQNPRYQVTQFGKPVTLSCSQTLNHNVMYWYQQKSSQAPKLLFHYYDKDFNNEADTPDNFQSRRPNTSFCFLDIRSPGLGDTAMYLCATSRDQVQAVEKLFFGSGTQLSVL.